This T cell receptor beta chain comes out of a study of neurological immune-mediated disorders. As for time point: technical triplicate 2. The study built sorted libraries from some 930,000 CD4+ or CD8+ T cells. The CDR3 spans 14 residues. CDR1 is SGHRS and CDR2 is YFSETQ in the germline V gene. V was clipped by 4 bases and J by 7 bases, with 15 bases between them. TCRdb passed the 5' RACE reads through MiXCR, listing each CDR3 protein once. Found here are roughly 32,000 distinct CDR3 sequences, 10% to 15% of them singletons; the top ten hold 5.2%. The sequenced material came from CD4+ T cells from blood. V gene TRBV5-1 combines with J gene TRBJ1-5, with D unclear. The sequence came from a female donor with HTLV-1-associated myelopathy (HAM/TSP). The DNA of the CDR3 is TGCGCCAGCAGCCCCGGGAGAGGGCTGCAGCCCCAGCATTTT. It specifies CASSPGRGLQPQHF.